A single sample gave rise to the 17 T cell receptor beta chains below, sequenced in a study of cytomegalovirus exposure and HLA in healthy donors. The PCR was carried out with 60 Vbeta primers and 13 Jbeta primers. Generated by immunoSEQ multiplex PCR, the TCRdb table keeps only in-frame clones and is missing some. The sample gives some 180,000 clones, about 12% of which show up once; 7.5% to 10% is in the top ten. Sequencing input: PBMCs. Receptor source: a man aged 50-59 years in good health and CMV-seropositive.

This clone was observed a few times. This rearrangement joins TRBV29-1 to TRBJ2-1; a weak D match, TRBD1 (6 bases). V shed 0 bases and J shed 9 bases, with 15 bases lying between them. Germline-derived CDR1 and CDR2 are SQVTM and ANQGSEA. This CDR3 is 14 amino acids long. The CDR3 coding sequence is TGCAGCGTTGAAGAAGGGACAAACGGGGTTGAGCAGTTCTTC. Its translation is CSVEEGTNGVEQFF.

The chain has TRBV10-3 and TRBJ1-1; tentative D call: TRBD1 (5 bases). This CDR3 contains 13 residues. Germline CDR1 and CDR2: ENHRY and SYGVKD. Trimming removed 2 bases at V and 1 base at J, with 5 bases between. The CDR3 loop reads CAISEQGNTEAFF. For the CDR3, the DNA is TGTGCCATCAGTGAGCAGGGGAACACTGAAGCTTTCTTT.

J is TRBJ2-2 and V is TRBV28; D might be TRBD2 (6 bases). The CDR3 sequence is 13 residues long. Deletions cut 6 bases from V and 7 bases from J, with 12 bases between. The V gene's germline CDR1 is MDHEN and CDR2 SYDVKM. This CDR3 reads CASRGGSGGELFF. The CDR3 nucleotides read TGTGCCAGCAGAGGAGGGTCGGGCGGGGAGCTGTTTTTT.

The chain employs TRBV6-5 and TRBJ1-1; TRBD1 matches 8 bases. CDR3 length: 15 amino acids. The germline V gene encodes CDR1 MNHEY and CDR2 SVGAGI. With 9 bases clipped from V and 1 base from J, the junction kept 10 bases outside the gene matches. Here the CDR3 reads CARVPGQGKNTEAFF. In DNA, the CDR3 is TGTGCCAGAGTTCCCGGACAGGGCAAGAACACTGAAGCTTTCTTT.

This chain uses TRBV2 with TRBJ1-4; D call uncertain. CDR1 is SNHLY and CDR2 is FYNNEI in the germline V gene. The V and J ends lost 3 bases and 7 bases respectively, with 12 bases between them. The CDR3 runs 14 residues. The CDR3 coding sequence is TGTGCCAGCAGTGAGAGGCACGACTCTGAAAAACTGTTTTTT. It encodes CASSERHDSEKLFF.

V and J are TRBV5-6 and TRBJ1-6, with 11 bases aligning to TRBD1. CDR1 is SGHDT and CDR2 is YYEEEE in the germline V gene. Trimming took 1 base from V and 4 from J; bases not matched to a gene: 4. The CDR3 totals 17 residues. The CDR3 protein is CASSLTGQGAYNSPLHF. The CDR3 DNA follows: TGTGCCAGCAGCTTGACCGGACAGGGGGCGTATAATTCACCCCTCCACTTT.

This clone was counted a few times. V usage is TRBV6-6 and J usage is TRBJ2-5; the D gene is possibly TRBD2 (6 bases). The CDR3 is 13 amino acids. Germline V CDR1 and CDR2: MNHNY, SVGAGI (reference sequence). V dropped 8 bases and J dropped 4 bases, with 14 bases sitting between them. In nucleotides, the CDR3 is TGTGCCAGCCGCAGGCTAGCGATAGAGACCCAGTACTTC. Encoded protein: CASRRLAIETQYF.

This clone turned up a few times. This chain uses TRBV4-3 with TRBJ2-3; 9 nucleotides line up with TRBD2. The CDR3 sequence is 16 residues long. Unmatched junction bases numbered 3, after V lost 0 bases and J lost 2 bases. CDR1 is LGHNA, CDR2 YSLEER, per germline. In DNA, the CDR3 is TGCGCCAGCAGCCAAGATAGCGGGGGTGTCACAGATACGCAGTATTTT. Translation: CASSQDSGGVTDTQYF.

The chain uses TRBV7-3 and TRBJ2-3; 7 bases map to TRBD2. The CDR3 runs 15 residues. Germline trimming cut 5 bases from V and 2 bases from J; bases unmatched to any gene: 7. Germline CDR1 SGHTA, CDR2 FQGTGA. The CDR3 DNA is TGTGCCAGCAGCCAGGGACTACCTAACACAGATACGCAGTATTTT. Protein sequence: CASSQGLPNTDTQYF.

The chain recombines TRBV6-6 with TRBJ1-2; maybe TRBD1 (6 bases). CDR1 is MNHNY and CDR2 is SVGAGI in the germline V gene (reference sequence). Trimming took off 4 bases at V and 6 bases at J, with 21 bases between the two ends. This CDR3 contains 16 residues. CDR3 loop: CASSSSRGTLANGYTF. CDR3 coding DNA: TGTGCCAGCAGTTCTTCCCGTGGGACATTGGCCAATGGCTACACCTTC.

The V call is TRBV2, the J call TRBJ1-6; 8 nucleotides line up with TRBD1. CDR3 length: 14 residues. Germline V gene sequence: CDR1 SNHLY, CDR2 FYNNEI. J was trimmed by 6 bases and V by 8 bases; bases with no gene match: 6. The DNA for the CDR3 is TGTGCCAGCGCCCAGACAGGGGTTAATTCACCCCTCCACTTT. This encodes CASAQTGVNSPLHF.

The chain employs TRBV11-2 and TRBJ2-3; TRBD2 agrees at 7 bases. V shed 1 base, J shed 5 bases, and the junction held 3 bases outside the gene matches. CDR3 length equals 14 residues. CDR1 is SGHAT and CDR2 is FQNNGV in the germline V gene. The DNA for the CDR3 is TGTGCCAGCAGCTTAGGGACTAGTCAAGATACGCAGTATTTT. It is translated as CASSLGTSQDTQYF.

Only a few counts were recorded for this clone. The rearrangement links TRBV30 to TRBJ1-2; D may be TRBD1 (6 bases). This CDR3 spans 14 amino acids. Trimming pared 0 bases from V and 4 bases from J, leaving 12 bases between. CDR1 is GTSNPN, CDR2 SVGIG, per germline (reference sequence). CDR3 DNA: TGTGCCTGGAGTGTACAGGGAGGGGTCTATGGCTACACCTTC. It is translated as CAWSVQGGVYGYTF.

This clone showed up just a few times. The chain uses TRBV6-6 and TRBJ2-4; D perhaps matches TRBD1 (5 bases). The CDR3 consists of 16 residues. V gave up 4 bases and J gave up 0 bases, with 13 bases separating them. Germline CDR1 reads MNHNY; CDR2 reads SVGAGI (reference sequence). The CDR3 loop reads CASSSQGIAAKNIQYF. CDR3 DNA: TGTGCCAGCAGTTCCCAGGGAATAGCAGCCAAAAACATTCAGTACTTC.

This clone was counted between two and nine times. J is TRBJ1-6 and V is TRBV5-4; 8 nucleotides match TRBD1. The CDR3 contains 16 residues. The germline V gene has CDR1 SGHNT and CDR2 YYREEE (reference sequence). With 4 bases clipped from V and 6 bases from J, the junction kept 9 bases outside the gene matches. CDR3: CASSPLPGQVNSPLHF. CDR3 nucleotides: TGTGCCAGCAGCCCCCTCCCGGGACAGGTTAATTCACCCCTCCACTTT.

The chain's CDR3 is CASSWDSNSPLHF. The CDR3 DNA reads as TGTGCCAGCAGTTGGGACAGCAATTCACCCCTCCACTTT. V gene TRBV7-9 combines with J gene TRBJ1-6; 7 nucleotides match TRBD1. CDR3 size: 13 residues. V shed 6 bases and J 7 bases; nucleotides not matched to a gene: 3. CDR1 is SEHNR and CDR2 is FQNEAQ in the germline V gene (reference sequence).

This clone was detected a few times. The V and J genes are TRBV20-1 and TRBJ1-2; no reliable D call. The germline CDR1 and CDR2 sequences are DFQATT and SNEGSKA (reference sequence). The CDR3 spans 10 residues. V lost 5 bases to trimming and J lost 8 bases, with 9 bases between them. The CDR3 sequence: CSARLGGYTF. The CDR3 DNA follows: TGCAGTGCTCGATTGGGCGGCTACACCTTC.